The next 22 T cell receptor beta chains were all read from a single sample in a study of blood T cell repertoires in COVID-19. The method was immunoSEQ multiplex PCR; TCRdb's version includes in-frame clones alone and lacks a portion of them. The data contain 65,000 to 80,000 clones, about four fifths of them singletons. What was sequenced was peripheral blood. These receptors all come from a human donor in a cohort sampled during active COVID-19.

The gene calls are TRBV6-1 and TRBJ2-7, with 13 nucleotides matching TRBD2. The CDR3 has 17 amino acids. The germline V gene encodes CDR1 MNHNS and CDR2 SASEGT. After removal of 0 bases from V and 4 bases from J, the junction contained 6 bases not matched to a gene. CDR3 sequence: CASSEAWTSGSHYEQYF. As DNA, the CDR3 is TGTGCCAGCAGTGAAGCTTGGACTAGCGGGAGTCATTACGAGCAGTACTTC.

This chain uses TRBV9 with TRBJ1-4, with 10 bases matching TRBD1. V shed 3 bases and J 4 bases; nucleotides not matched to a gene: 6. The CDR3 runs to 16 residues. Germline-derived CDR1 and CDR2 are SGDLS and YYNGEE. This CDR3 reads CASSAGGQGGNEKLFF. CDR3 in DNA: TGTGCCAGCAGCGCCGGAGGACAGGGGGGTAATGAAAAACTGTTTTTT.

V gene TRBV5-6 combines with J gene TRBJ2-1, with TRBD2 identical over 12 bases. The J segment lost 0 bases and the V segment lost 1 base, leaving 2 bases of the junction unmatched. Looked up from germline, CDR1 is SGHDT and CDR2 is YYEEEE. The CDR3 runs 17 residues. The CDR3 region has the DNA TGTGCCAGCAGCTTGACTAGCGGGGGGTACTCCTACAATGAGCAGTTCTTC. Translated: CASSLTSGGYSYNEQFF.

The gene calls are TRBV27 and TRBJ2-7, with 7 bases matching TRBD1. Per the germline V gene, CDR1 is MNHEY and CDR2 is SMNVEV (reference sequence). The CDR3 is 16 amino acids. J lost 0 bases, V lost 4 bases, and 9 bases had no gene match. The CDR3 region has the DNA TGTGCCAGCAGTTCCTTCCGGGACAGTAGCTCCTACGAGCAGTACTTC. Its protein is CASSSFRDSSSYEQYF.

The chain employs TRBV3-1 (or the pseudogene TRBV3-2) and TRBJ1-5; 8 bases map to TRBD1. The CDR3 is 17 residues long. Germline V gene data show CDR1 as LGHDT and CDR2 as YNNKEL (reference sequence). J gave up 3 bases and V 0 bases, and 7 bases lay outside the gene matches. The CDR3 loop is CASSQDRTGGVNQPQHF. The CDR3 nucleotides read TGTGCCAGCAGCCAAGATCGAACAGGGGGGGTCAATCAGCCCCAGCATTTT.

The genes are TRBV28 and TRBJ1-2, with 8 positions matching TRBD1. Losses at the gene ends were 3 bases for V and 3 bases for J; bases not matched to a gene: 3. The germline gives CDR1 MDHEN, CDR2 SYDVKM. This CDR3 comprises 14 residues. This CDR3 is CASSFGQGYYGYTF. The CDR3 nucleotides read TGTGCCAGCAGTTTCGGACAGGGCTACTATGGCTACACCTTC.

This chain links TRBV19 with TRBJ2-3; tentative D call: TRBD2 (6 bases). This CDR3 is 15 amino acids long. CDR1 LNHDA and CDR2 SQIVND come from the germline V gene (reference sequence). Trimming took 4 bases from V and 4 from J, leaving 15 bases between them. Here the CDR3 DNA reads TGTGCCAGTAGTACATTCGCGGGAAGGGCAGATACGCAGTATTTT. It yields the protein CASSTFAGRADTQYF.

This clone was seen more than once but under ten times. The chain carries TRBV1 and TRBJ2-7; TRBD2, the table's D call, was not compared with the DNA. TRBV1 is designated a pseudogene. CDR3 length equals 15 residues. The CDR3 protein is CTSSQLMTSGRTQYF. In DNA, the CDR3 is TGCACCAGCAGCCAACTAATGACTAGCGGGAGAACGCAGTACTTC.

The V gene is TRBV21-1, the J gene TRBJ1-5. TRBV21-1 is given as a pseudogene. The CDR3 spans 15 residues. The CDR3: CASSKGESRNQPQHF. The CDR3 nucleotides are TGTGCCAGCAGCAAAGGGGAGAGCCGCAATCAGCCCCAGCATTTT.

The V gene is TRBV6-5, the J gene TRBJ1-4, with D possibly matching TRBD1 (5 bases). This CDR3 has 14 residues. Between the trimmed V and J ends, which lost 6 bases and 8 bases, there was a span of 16 bases. Germline V gene sequence: CDR1 MNHEY, CDR2 SVGAGI. The CDR3 reads CASRSIYGGEKLFF. The CDR3 nucleotides are TGTGCCAGCAGGTCTATATACGGGGGGGAAAAACTGTTTTTT.

The chain joins TRBV7-9 to TRBJ1-1; TRBD1 agrees at 7 bases. Trimming cost V 2 bases and J 7 bases; bases outside gene matches: 7. This CDR3 comprises 14 residues. Germline values: CDR1 SEHNR, CDR2 FQNEAQ (reference sequence). In DNA form, the CDR3 reads TGTGCCAGCAGCTTATCGGCAGGGGGAGGTGAAGCTTTCTTT. Translation: CASSLSAGGGEAFF.

V is TRBV15 and J is TRBJ2-5; tentatively, D is TRBD1 (5 bases). The V end was cut by 1 base, the J end by 3 bases, with 9 bases between. The CDR3 runs 14 residues. Germline assignment: CDR1 LNHNV and CDR2 YYDKDF (reference sequence). The CDR3 DNA sequence: TGTGCCACCAGCAGAGTAGGGGCAGAAGAGACCCAGTACTTC. Its protein product is CATSRVGAEETQYF.

This chain uses TRBV5-1 with TRBJ2-7; D remains ambiguous. The CDR3 spans 13 residues. The germline V and J ends were trimmed by 4 bases and 5 bases, with 13 bases remaining between them. Germline V lookup: CDR1 SGHRS, CDR2 YFSETQ. In DNA form, the CDR3 reads TGCGCCAGCAGCCCCCCCTCCTCGGACGAGCAGTACTTC. This sequence encodes CASSPPSSDEQYF.

This chain uses TRBV6-5 with TRBJ2-7; TRBD2 matches 8 bases. The CDR3 has 14 residues. Germline trimming cut 7 bases from V and 6 bases from J; bases unmatched to any gene: 11. Germline lookup yields CDR1 MNHEY and CDR2 SVGAGI. The CDR3 DNA is TGTGCCAGCAACGGTGGTAGCGGGGTCGGCGAGCAGTACTTC. It is translated as CASNGGSGVGEQYF.

The rearrangement joins TRBV5-4 to TRBJ2-5; TRBD2 aligns across 8 bases. This CDR3 has 14 residues. Germline V gives CDR1 SGHNT, CDR2 YYREEE (reference sequence). The ends lost 5 bases at V and 7 bases at J; junction bases unmatched: 10. The CDR3 sequence: CASRPGLAGGTQYF. CDR3 nucleotide sequence: TGTGCCAGCAGACCCGGACTAGCCGGTGGGACCCAGTACTTC.

This chain links TRBV3-1 (or the pseudogene TRBV3-2) with TRBJ1-2, with D perhaps TRBD1 (6 bases). Trimming stripped 0 bases from V and 0 bases from J, with 11 bases between. The CDR3 extends over 16 amino acids. Germline V gives CDR1 LGHDT, CDR2 YNNKEL (reference sequence). The CDR3 loop is CASSQDLGTPNYGYTF. In DNA, the CDR3 is TGTGCCAGCAGCCAAGATTTGGGGACACCTAACTATGGCTACACCTTC.

The chain joins TRBV3-1 (or the pseudogene TRBV3-2) to TRBJ2-7; 9 nucleotides line up with TRBD2. Looked up from germline, CDR1 is LGHDT and CDR2 is YNNKEL (reference sequence). The CDR3 length is 15 residues. V was pared by 5 bases and J by 3 bases, with 8 bases of the junction left unmatched. The CDR3 is CASSRNLAGIYEQYF. CDR3 in DNA: TGTGCCAGCAGCAGAAATCTAGCGGGAATCTACGAGCAGTACTTC.

This chain connects TRBV5-6 to TRBJ1-2; D perhaps matches TRBD1 (5 bases). The CDR3 spans 13 residues. Trimming stripped 0 bases from V and 6 bases from J, with 9 bases between. The germline gives CDR1 SGHDT, CDR2 YYEEEE. CDR3 amino acids: CASSLGGRDGYTF. The CDR3 DNA reads as TGTGCCAGCAGCTTGGGAGGCAGGGATGGCTACACCTTC.

The V call is TRBV5-1, the J call TRBJ2-1; 8 bases are shared with TRBD2. Germline V CDR1 and CDR2: SGHRS, YFSETQ. Trimming at V came to 1 base and at J to 5 bases, leaving 5 bases not matched to a gene. The CDR3 extends over 15 amino acids. The CDR3 sequence is CASSLRTAGDNEQFF. Written as DNA, the CDR3 is TGCGCCAGCAGCTTGAGGACAGCGGGGGACAATGAGCAGTTCTTC. The full variable domain, completed using reference TRBV5-1 and TRBJ2-1, is KAGVTQTPRYLIKTRGQQVTLSCSPISGHRSVSWYQQTPGQGLQFLFEYFSETQRNKGNFPGRFSGRQFSNSRSEMNVSTLELGDSALYLCASSLRTAGDNEQFFGPGTRLTVL.

This sequence joins TRBV2 and TRBJ1-4, with D possibly being TRBD1 (5 bases). The CDR3 is 14 residues long. Germline loops: CDR1 SNHLY, CDR2 FYNNEI. V lost 6 bases to trimming and J lost 4 bases, with 12 bases between them. This CDR3 is CASRMGGGNEKLFF. CDR3 nucleotides: TGTGCCAGCAGGATGGGGGGAGGTAATGAAAAACTGTTTTTT.

This clone was observed a handful of times. The chain recombines TRBV5-1 with TRBJ1-1; perhaps TRBD1 as D (5 bases). The V and J ends lost 6 bases and 1 base respectively, with 16 bases between them. CDR3 length: 15 residues. Germline CDR1 and CDR2: SGHRS and YFSETQ. The CDR3 region is CASNLGGVSNTEAFF. CDR3 DNA sequence: TGCGCCAGCAACCTTGGAGGGGTATCGAACACTGAAGCTTTCTTT.

In this sample, this clone turned up a few times. The rearrangement uses TRBV30 and TRBJ2-1; the match to TRBD1 covers 7 bases. With V trimmed by 4 bases and J by 4 bases, 4 bases remained unmatched. From germline, CDR1 is GTSNPN and CDR2 SVGIG (reference sequence). The CDR3 extends over 13 amino acids. The CDR3 sequence: CAWTQGKYNEQFF. DNA of the CDR3: TGTGCCTGGACACAGGGGAAGTACAATGAGCAGTTCTTC.